Following are 10 T cell receptor beta chains from one sample sequenced in a study of T cell clonality in common variable immunodeficiency (dated by TCRdb to about 2015). The library relied on the immunoSEQ multiplex PCR assay. Here the immuneACCESS table is served through TCRdb, limited to in-frame sequences with V and J called. Missing clones are a known gap in these copies; in checked studies unresolved V genes cover under half, and the rest lacks a known reason. The table records 40,000 to 45,000 clones for this sample, and not one of them appears only once. Under 11% of the sample comes from the top ten. The sample comprised peripheral blood mononuclear cells. The source is a person aged 18 to 75 in good health.

The table lists this clone with many counts. The sequenced fragment ends 3 residues before the CDR3 boundary, so the rest is inferred from the germline J gene. This chain links TRBV20-1 with TRBJ2-1; 10 nucleotides agree with TRBD2. The length of the CDR3 is 17 residues. V dropped 0 bases and J dropped 7; count of bases not matched to a gene: 12. In germline, CDR1 is DFQATT, CDR2 SNEGSKA (reference sequence). The CDR3 bases that were read are TGCAGTGCTAGAGATGTGTTCGGTCCTAGCGGGAGAAATGAG. Amino acid sequence: CSARDVFGPSGRNE. The entire CDR3 protein reads CSARDVFGPSGRNEQFF.

This clone has at least ten counts. The read finishes 3 residues shy of the CDR3 end, and the germline J gene is used to complete it. The chain combines TRBV9 with TRBJ2-2; 11 bases map to TRBD1. The CDR3 sequence is 16 residues long. With V trimmed by 6 bases and J by 4 bases, 8 bases remained unmatched. CDR1 is SGDLS and CDR2 is YYNGEE in the germline V gene. The part of the CDR3 DNA that was read is TGTGCCAGCACCAATCTGGGGACAGGGGGCACCGGGGAG. Residues: CASTNLGTGGTGE. The complete CDR3 reads CASTNLGTGGTGELFF.

This clone came up many times. The read ends 3 residues before the CDR3 terminus; that terminus is restored from the germline J gene. The chain combines TRBV7-9 with TRBJ1-1, with 7 bases that match TRBD1. This CDR3 has 14 residues. Germline loops: CDR1 SEHNR, CDR2 FQNEAQ (reference sequence). V shed 4 bases, J shed 7 bases, and the junction held 9 bases outside the gene matches. CDR3 DNA (partial): TGTGCCAGCAGCTCTGGACAGGCATCGGGTGAA. This gives the protein CASSSGQASGE. From start to end, the CDR3 is CASSSGQASGEAFF. The full variable domain, its missing parts supplied by reference TRBV7-9 and TRBJ1-1, is DTGVSQNPRHKITKRGQNVTFRCDPISEHNRLYWYRQTLGQGPEFLTYFQNEAQLEKSRLLSDRFSAERPKGSFSTLEIQRTEQGDSAMYLCASSSGQASGEAFFGQGTRLTVV.

Ten or more counts support this clone. The CDR3 goes on 3 residues after the read ends, and that part is filled in from the germline J gene. V is TRBV5-4 and J is TRBJ2-5; D is ambiguous. The CDR3 covers 13 residues. Germline CDR1 is SGHNT and CDR2 is YYREEE (reference sequence). V lost 0 bases and J lost 2, with 5 bases in between. CDR3 DNA (partial): TGTGCCAGCAGCTTGGACTATCAAGAGACC. Protein product: CASSLDYQET. The whole CDR3 region reads CASSLDYQETQYF.

This clone was recorded many times. Sequencing ends 3 residues short of the CDR3 end; the germline J gene provides the rest. The rearrangement links TRBV5-6 to TRBJ2-5; 8 nucleotides agree with TRBD1. Germline V gene sequence: CDR1 SGHDT, CDR2 YYEEEE. The CDR3 loop spans 15 amino acids. J was trimmed by 7 bases and V by 0 bases; bases with no gene match: 8. The CDR3 loop reads CASSLGWTGQGTQYF. Incomplete CDR3 DNA: TGTGCCAGCAGCTTGGGCTGGACAGGGCAGGGGACC.

Many counts were recorded for this clone. Sequencing ends 3 residues short of the CDR3 end; the germline J gene provides the rest. The genes are TRBV30 and TRBJ1-3; D might be TRBD1 (6 bases). The CDR3 length is 14 residues. Germline CDR1 is GTSNPN and CDR2 is SVGIG (reference sequence). V lost 5 bases and J lost 0, with 11 bases in between. The CDR3 DNA, read in part, is TGTGCCTGGTGGGACAAGAGCTCTGGAAACACC. This translates into CAWWDKSSGNT. The whole CDR3 is CAWWDKSSGNTIYF.

This clone showed up many times. Sequencing ends 3 residues short of the CDR3 end; the germline J gene provides the rest. This chain joins TRBV18 and TRBJ2-7; 8 bases are shared with TRBD1. With V trimmed by 6 bases and J by 6 bases, 4 bases remained unmatched. The CDR3 totals 12 residues. Germline lookup yields CDR1 KGHSH and CDR2 LQKENI. The CDR3 is CASSTGGREQYF. The part of the CDR3 DNA that was read is TGTGCCAGCTCCACAGGGGGACGCGAG.

Many counts were recorded for this clone. Sequencing ends 3 residues short of the CDR3 end; the germline J gene provides the rest. V and J are TRBV6-2 or TRBV6-3 and TRBJ1-2; no firm D call. Trimming cost V 5 bases and J 3 bases, with 13 bases left between them. The germline gives CDR1 MNHEY, CDR2 SVGEGT. This CDR3 contains 14 residues. CDR3: CASSPAYADYGYTF. The sequenced CDR3 bases are TGTGCCAGCAGTCCCGCGTATGCCGACTATGGC.

On this clone: The read terminates 3 residues ahead of where the CDR3 ends, so the germline J gene completes it. The gene calls are TRBV19 and TRBJ1-3; D unresolved. Germline loops: CDR1 LNHDA, CDR2 SQIVND (reference sequence). Trimming left V 8 bases short and J 2 bases short, with 13 bases between. This CDR3 contains 14 residues. This CDR3 reads CASRPEGPGNTIYF. The sequenced CDR3 bases are TGTGCCAGTCGCCCGGAAGGGCCTGGAAACACC. The complete variable domain, with remaining parts taken from reference TRBV19 and TRBJ1-3, reads DGGITQSPKYLFRKEGQNVTLSCEQNLNHDAMYWYRQDPGQGLRLIYYSQIVNDFQKGDIAEGYSVSREKKESFPLTVTSAQKNPTAFYLCASRPEGPGNTIYFGEGSWLTVV.

This clone was seen ten or more times. The missing CDR3 end, 3 residues past where the read stops, is filled in from the germline J gene. This chain joins TRBV7-8 and TRBJ1-2; possible D gene TRBD1, 5 bases. CDR1 and CDR2 from the germline V gene are SGHVS and FQNEAQ. CDR3 size: 15 residues. The DNA read from the CDR3 is TGTGCCAGCAGCCCCCGTCAGGGTCGCGTGGGAGGC. Protein product: CASSPRQGRVGG. The whole CDR3 protein reads CASSPRQGRVGGYTF. The full variable domain, its missing parts supplied by reference TRBV7-8 and TRBJ1-2, is GAGVSQSPRYKVAKRGQDVALRCDPISGHVSLFWYQQALGQGPEFLTYFQNEAQLDKSGLPSDRFFAERPEGSVSTLKIQRTQQEDSAVYLCASSPRQGRVGGYTFGSGTRLTVV.